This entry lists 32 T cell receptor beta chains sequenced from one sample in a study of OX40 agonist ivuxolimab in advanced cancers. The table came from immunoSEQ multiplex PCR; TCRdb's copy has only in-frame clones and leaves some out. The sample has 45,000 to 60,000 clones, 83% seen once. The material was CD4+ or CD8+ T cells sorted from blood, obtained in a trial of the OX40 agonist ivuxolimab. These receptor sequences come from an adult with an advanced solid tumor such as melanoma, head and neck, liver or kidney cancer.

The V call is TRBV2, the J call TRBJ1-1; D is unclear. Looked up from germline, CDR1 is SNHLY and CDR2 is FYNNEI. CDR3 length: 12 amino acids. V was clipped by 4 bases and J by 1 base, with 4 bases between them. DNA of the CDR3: TGTGCCAGCAGTGTCGCGAACACTGAAGCTTTCTTT. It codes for CASSVANTEAFF.

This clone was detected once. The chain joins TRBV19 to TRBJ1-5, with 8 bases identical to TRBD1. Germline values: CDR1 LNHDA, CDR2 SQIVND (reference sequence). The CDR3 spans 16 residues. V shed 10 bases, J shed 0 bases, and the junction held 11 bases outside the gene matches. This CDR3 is CANRSYRGGSNQPQHF. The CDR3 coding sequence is TGTGCCAACAGATCGTACAGGGGGGGTAGCAATCAGCCCCAGCATTTT.

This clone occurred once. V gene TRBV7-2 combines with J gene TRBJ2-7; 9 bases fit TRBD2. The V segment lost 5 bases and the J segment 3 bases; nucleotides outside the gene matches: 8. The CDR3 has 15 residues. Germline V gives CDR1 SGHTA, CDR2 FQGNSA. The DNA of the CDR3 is TGTGCCAGCAGCCGAGGGGGTAGCGGGAGCTACGAGCAGTACTTC. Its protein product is CASSRGGSGSYEQYF.

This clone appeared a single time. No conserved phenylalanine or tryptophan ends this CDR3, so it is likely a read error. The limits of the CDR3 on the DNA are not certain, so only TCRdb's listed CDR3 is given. The CDR3 is CASSHVNPRDRVSV. The chain couples TRBV23-1 to TRBJ2-4; the table's D call TRBD1 went unverified against the DNA. TRBV23-1 is filed as an ORF, its function uncertain. The CDR3 region is 14 residues in length, termini included.

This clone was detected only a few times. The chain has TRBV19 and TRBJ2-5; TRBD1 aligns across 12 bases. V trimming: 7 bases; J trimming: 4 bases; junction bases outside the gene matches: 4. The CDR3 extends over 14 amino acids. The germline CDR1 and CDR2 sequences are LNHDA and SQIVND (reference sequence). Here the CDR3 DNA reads TGTGCCAGTAAGCGGGGACAGGGGGCAGAGACCCAGTACTTC. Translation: CASKRGQGAETQYF.

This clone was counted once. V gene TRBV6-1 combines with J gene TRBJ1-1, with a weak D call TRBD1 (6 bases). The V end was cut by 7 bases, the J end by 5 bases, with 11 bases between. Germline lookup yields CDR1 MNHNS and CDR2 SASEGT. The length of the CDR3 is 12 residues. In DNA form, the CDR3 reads TGTGCCAGCAACGTAGGGGGAACTGAAGCTTTCTTT. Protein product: CASNVGGTEAFF.

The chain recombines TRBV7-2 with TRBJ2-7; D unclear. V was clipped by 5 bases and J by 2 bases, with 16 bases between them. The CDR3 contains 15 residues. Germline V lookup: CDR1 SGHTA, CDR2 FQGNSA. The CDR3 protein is CASSTRIQGPYEQYF. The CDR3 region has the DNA TGTGCCAGCAGCACCAGGATCCAAGGACCCTACGAGCAGTACTTC.

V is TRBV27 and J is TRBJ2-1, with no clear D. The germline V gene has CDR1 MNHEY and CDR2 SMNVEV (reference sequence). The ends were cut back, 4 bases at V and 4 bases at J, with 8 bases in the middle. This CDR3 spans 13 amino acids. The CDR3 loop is CASSSFTYNEQFF. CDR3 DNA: TGTGCCAGCAGTTCCTTTACTTACAATGAGCAGTTCTTC.

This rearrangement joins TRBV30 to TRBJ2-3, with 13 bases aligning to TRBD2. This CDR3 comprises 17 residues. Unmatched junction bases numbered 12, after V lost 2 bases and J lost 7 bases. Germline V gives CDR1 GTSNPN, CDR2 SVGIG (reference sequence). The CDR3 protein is CAWSPLGLAGAPNTQYF. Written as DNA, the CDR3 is TGTGCCTGGAGTCCCTTAGGACTAGCGGGGGCTCCAAATACGCAGTATTTT.

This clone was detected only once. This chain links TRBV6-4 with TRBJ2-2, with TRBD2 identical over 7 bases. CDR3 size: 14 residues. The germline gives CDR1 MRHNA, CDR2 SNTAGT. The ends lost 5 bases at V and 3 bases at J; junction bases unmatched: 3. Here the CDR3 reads CASSTSVDTGELFF. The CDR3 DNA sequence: TGTGCCAGCAGTACTAGCGTGGACACCGGGGAGCTGTTTTTT.

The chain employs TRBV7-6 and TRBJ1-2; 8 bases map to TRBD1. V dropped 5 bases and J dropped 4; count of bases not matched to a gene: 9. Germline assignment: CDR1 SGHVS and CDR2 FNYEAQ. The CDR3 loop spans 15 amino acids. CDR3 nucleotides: TGTGCCAGCAGCCCCACAGGGGGATCCGCCTATGGCTACACCTTC. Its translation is CASSPTGGSAYGYTF.

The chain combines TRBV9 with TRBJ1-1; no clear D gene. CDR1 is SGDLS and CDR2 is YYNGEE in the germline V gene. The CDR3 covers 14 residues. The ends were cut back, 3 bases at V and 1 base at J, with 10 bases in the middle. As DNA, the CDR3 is TGTGCCAGCAGCGAGTCCTCAGAGAACACTGAAGCTTTCTTT. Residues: CASSESSENTEAFF.

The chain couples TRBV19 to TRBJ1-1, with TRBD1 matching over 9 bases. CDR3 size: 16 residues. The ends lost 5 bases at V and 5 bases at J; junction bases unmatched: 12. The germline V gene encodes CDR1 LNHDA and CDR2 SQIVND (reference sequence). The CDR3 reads CASSSKADRGGTEAFF. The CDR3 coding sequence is TGTGCCAGTAGTTCAAAAGCCGACAGGGGGGGTACTGAAGCTTTCTTT. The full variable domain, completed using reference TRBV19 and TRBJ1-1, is DGGITQSPKYLFRKEGQNVTLSCEQNLNHDAMYWYRQDPGQGLRLIYYSQIVNDFQKGDIAEGYSVSREKKESFPLTVTSAQKNPTAFYLCASSSKADRGGTEAFFGQGTRLTVV.

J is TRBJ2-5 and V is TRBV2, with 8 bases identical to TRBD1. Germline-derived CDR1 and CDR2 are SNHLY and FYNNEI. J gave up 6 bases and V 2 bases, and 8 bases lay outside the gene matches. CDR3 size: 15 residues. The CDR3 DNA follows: TGTGCCAGCAGTGAAAGGGCAGGGGGCGAGAAGACCCAGTACTTC. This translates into CASSERAGGEKTQYF.

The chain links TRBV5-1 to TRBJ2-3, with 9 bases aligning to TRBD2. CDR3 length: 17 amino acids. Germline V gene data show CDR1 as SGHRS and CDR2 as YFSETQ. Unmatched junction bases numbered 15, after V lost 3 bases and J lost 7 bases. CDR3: CASSSLQAGGPGNTQYF. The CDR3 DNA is TGCGCCAGCAGCTCCTTACAAGCGGGAGGACCCGGGAATACGCAGTATTTT.

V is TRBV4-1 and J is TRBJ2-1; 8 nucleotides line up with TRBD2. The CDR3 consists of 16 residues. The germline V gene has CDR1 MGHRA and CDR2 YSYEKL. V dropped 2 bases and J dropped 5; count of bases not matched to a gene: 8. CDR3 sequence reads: CASSQFKREFDNEQFF. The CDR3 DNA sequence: TGCGCCAGCAGCCAATTTAAGCGGGAGTTCGACAATGAGCAGTTCTTC.

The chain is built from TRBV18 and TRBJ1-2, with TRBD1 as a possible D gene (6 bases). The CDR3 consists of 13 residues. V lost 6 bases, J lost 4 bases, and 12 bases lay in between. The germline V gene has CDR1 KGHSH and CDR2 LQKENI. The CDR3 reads CASSLGGAYGYTF. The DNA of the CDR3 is TGTGCCAGCTCCCTTGGGGGGGCCTATGGCTACACCTTC.

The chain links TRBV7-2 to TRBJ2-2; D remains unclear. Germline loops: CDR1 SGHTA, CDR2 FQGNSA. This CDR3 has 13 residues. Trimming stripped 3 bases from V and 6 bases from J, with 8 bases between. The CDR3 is CASSFSLAGELFF. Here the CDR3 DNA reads TGTGCCAGCAGCTTTTCCCTGGCCGGGGAGCTGTTTTTT.

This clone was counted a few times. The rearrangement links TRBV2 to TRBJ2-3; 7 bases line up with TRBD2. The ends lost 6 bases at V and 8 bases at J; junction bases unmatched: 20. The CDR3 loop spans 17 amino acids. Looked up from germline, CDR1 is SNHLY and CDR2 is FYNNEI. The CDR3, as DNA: TGTGCCAGCAGAGACGTATTGGGCCCGGGGGGTCTAGGTACGCAGTATTTT. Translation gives CASRDVLGPGGLGTQYF.

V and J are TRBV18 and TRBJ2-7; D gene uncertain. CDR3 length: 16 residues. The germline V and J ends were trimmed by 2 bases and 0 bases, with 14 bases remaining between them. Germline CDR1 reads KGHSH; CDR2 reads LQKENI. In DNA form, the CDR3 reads TGTGCCAGCTCACCAGGGATAGGGCTAAGCTCCTACGAGCAGTACTTC. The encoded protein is CASSPGIGLSSYEQYF.

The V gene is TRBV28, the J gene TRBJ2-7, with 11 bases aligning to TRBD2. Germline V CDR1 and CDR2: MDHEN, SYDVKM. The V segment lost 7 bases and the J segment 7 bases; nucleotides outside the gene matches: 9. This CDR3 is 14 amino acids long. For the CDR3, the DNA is TGTGCCAGCACCCCAGCTAGCGGGAGGTGGGAGCAGTACTTC. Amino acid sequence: CASTPASGRWEQYF.

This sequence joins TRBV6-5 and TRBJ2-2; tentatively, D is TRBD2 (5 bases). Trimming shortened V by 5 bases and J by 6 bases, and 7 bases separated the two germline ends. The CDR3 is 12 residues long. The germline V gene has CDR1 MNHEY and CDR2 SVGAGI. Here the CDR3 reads CASSVRAGELFF. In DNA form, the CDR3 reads TGTGCCAGCAGTGTGAGGGCCGGGGAGCTGTTTTTT.

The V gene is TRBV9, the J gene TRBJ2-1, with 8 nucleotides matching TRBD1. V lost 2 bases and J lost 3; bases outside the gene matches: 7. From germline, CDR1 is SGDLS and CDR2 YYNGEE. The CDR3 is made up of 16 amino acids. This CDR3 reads CASSVPGTGIYNEQFF. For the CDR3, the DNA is TGTGCCAGCAGCGTCCCCGGGACAGGTATCTACAATGAGCAGTTCTTC.

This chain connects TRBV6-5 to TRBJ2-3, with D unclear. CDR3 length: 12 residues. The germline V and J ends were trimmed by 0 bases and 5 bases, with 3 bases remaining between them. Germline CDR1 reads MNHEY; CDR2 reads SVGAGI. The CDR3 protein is CASSYSGDTQYF. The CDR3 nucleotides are TGTGCCAGCAGTTACTCCGGAGATACGCAGTATTTT.

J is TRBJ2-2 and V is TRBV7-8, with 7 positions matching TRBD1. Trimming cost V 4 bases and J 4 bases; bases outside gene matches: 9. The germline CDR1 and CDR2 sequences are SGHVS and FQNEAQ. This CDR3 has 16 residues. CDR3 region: CASSSLGTAFTGELFF. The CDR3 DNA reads TGTGCCAGCAGCTCTCTCGGGACAGCCTTCACCGGGGAGCTGTTTTTT.

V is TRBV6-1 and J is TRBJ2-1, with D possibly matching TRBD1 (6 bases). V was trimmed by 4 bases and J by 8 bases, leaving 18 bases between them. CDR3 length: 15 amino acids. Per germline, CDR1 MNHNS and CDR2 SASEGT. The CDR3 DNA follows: TGTGCCAGCAGTGTTAACAGGGTGGCAGGGGATGAGCAGTTCTTC. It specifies CASSVNRVAGDEQFF.

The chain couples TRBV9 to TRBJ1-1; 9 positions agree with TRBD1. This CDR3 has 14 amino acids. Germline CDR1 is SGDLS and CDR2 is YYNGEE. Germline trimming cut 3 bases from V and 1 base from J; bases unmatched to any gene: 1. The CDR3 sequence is CASSGDRANTEAFF. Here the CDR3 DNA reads TGTGCCAGCAGCGGGGACAGGGCGAACACTGAAGCTTTCTTT.

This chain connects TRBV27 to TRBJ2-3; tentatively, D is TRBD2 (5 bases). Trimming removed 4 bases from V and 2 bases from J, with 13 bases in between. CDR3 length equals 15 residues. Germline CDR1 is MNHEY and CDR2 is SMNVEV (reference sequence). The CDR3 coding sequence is TGTGCCAGCAGTTCTTTCCGGGGAAACACAGATACGCAGTATTTT. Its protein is CASSSFRGNTDTQYF.

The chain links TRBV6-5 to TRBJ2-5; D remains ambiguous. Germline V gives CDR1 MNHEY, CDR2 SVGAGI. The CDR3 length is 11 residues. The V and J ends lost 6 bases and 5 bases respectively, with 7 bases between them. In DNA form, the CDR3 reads TGTGCCAGCAGCCAGGAGGAGACCCAGTACTTC. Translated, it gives CASSQEETQYF.

The CDR3 DNA sequence: TGCAGCGTTGAGGGGCAGATCCAAGAGACCCAGTACTTC. It codes for CSVEGQIQETQYF. V gene TRBV29-1 combines with J gene TRBJ2-5; possibly TRBD1 for D (5 bases). CDR1 and CDR2 from the germline V gene are SQVTM and ANQGSEA. V was cut by 3 bases and J by 1 base, with 9 bases left in between. This CDR3 spans 13 amino acids.

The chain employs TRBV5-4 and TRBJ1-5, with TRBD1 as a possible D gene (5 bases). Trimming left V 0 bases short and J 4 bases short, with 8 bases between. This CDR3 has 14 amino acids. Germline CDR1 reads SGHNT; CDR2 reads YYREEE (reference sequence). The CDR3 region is CASSLGGANQPQHF. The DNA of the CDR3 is TGTGCCAGCAGCTTGGGAGGGGCTAATCAGCCCCAGCATTTT.

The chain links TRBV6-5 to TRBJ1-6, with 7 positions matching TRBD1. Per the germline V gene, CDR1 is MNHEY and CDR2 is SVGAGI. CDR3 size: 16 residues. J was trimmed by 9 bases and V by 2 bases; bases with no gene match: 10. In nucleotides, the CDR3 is TGTGCCAGCAGTTACGAATCTGGCAGGGGGATTTCACCCCTCCACTTT. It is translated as CASSYESGRGISPLHF.